The present T cell receptor beta chain was sequenced within a study of cytomegalovirus exposure and HLA in healthy donors. Findings and limits, study-wide: Later on, analysis showed that most CMV-associated TCR beta chains appeared to be HLA-restricted. In a later analysis, HLA-associated TCR beta chains were more clonally expanded than equally common others.

In the case of this clone: Its antigen is unknown.

This CDR3 spans 12 amino acids. Germline V CDR1 and CDR2: SEHNR, FQNEAQ (reference sequence). V was clipped by 6 bases and J by 5 bases, with 10 bases between them. 13 Jbeta primers and 60 Vbeta primers were used for the PCR. Clones were read by immunoSEQ multiplex PCR, and TCRdb kept only the in-frame ones, dropping some. The data hold 200,000 to 250,000 clones, with around 80% observed a single time. Sequenced sample: PBMCs. The chain couples TRBV7-9 to TRBJ2-5; maybe TRBD2 (5 bases). The receptor was isolated from a man younger than 40 in good health and CMV-seronegative. Here the CDR3 reads CASSPTGETQYF. CDR3 nucleotide sequence: TGTGCCAGCAGTCCTACGGGGGAGACCCAGTACTTC.